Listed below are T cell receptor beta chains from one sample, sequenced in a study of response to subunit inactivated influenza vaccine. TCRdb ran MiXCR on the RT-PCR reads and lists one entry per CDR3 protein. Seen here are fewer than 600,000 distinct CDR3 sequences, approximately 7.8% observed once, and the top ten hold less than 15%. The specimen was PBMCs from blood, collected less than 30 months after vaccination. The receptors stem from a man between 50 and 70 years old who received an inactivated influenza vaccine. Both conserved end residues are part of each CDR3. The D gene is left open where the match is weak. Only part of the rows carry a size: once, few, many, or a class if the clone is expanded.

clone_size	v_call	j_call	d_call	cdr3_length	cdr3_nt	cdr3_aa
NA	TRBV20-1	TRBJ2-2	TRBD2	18	TGCAGTTTCCGGGGACGGGCAGCGGGATCGTTGTCGGCCGGGGAGCTGTTTTTT	CSFRGRAAGSLSAGELFF
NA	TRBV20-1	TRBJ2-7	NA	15	TGCAGTGCTAGAGATCTATTGGGTGGTACACACGAGCAGTACTTC	CSARDLLGGTHEQYF
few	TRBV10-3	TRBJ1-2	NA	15	TGTGCCACGAACCGGGACAACTTCCTCGGACGGGGCTACACCTTC	CATNRDNFLGRGYTF
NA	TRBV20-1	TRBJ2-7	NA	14	TGCAGTGCGCAGGAGGTAGGACTATCCTACGAGCAGTACTTC	CSAQEVGLSYEQYF
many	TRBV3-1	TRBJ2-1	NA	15	TGTGCCAGCAGCCAAGGGGCGGGGGCTTACAATGAGCAGTTCTTC	CASSQGAGAYNEQFF
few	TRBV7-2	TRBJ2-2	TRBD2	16	TGTGCCAGCAGCTTAACCACTAGCGGGGTGACCGGGGAGCTGTTTTTT	CASSLTTSGVTGELFF
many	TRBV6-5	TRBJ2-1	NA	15	TGTGCCAGCAGTCAATCGATGGGGGGCCTCAATGAGCAGTTCTTC	CASSQSMGGLNEQFF
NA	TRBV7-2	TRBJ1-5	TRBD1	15	TGTGCCAGCAGCTTAGCTGTGACAGGGGTGCAGCCCCAGCATTTT	CASSLAVTGVQPQHF
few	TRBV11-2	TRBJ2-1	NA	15	TGTGCCAGCAGCTTTTCGGTTGGTCCCTACAATGAGCAGTTCTTC	CASSFSVGPYNEQFF
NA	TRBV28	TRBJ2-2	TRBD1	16	TGTGCCAGCAGTTTTCAGGGACAGACAAACACCGGGGAGCTGTTTTTT	CASSFQGQTNTGELFF
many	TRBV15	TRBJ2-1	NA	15	TGTGCCACCAGCAGCATATCTACTAGGAGGGATGAGCAGTTCTTC	CATSSISTRRDEQFF
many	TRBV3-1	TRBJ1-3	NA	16	TGTGCCAGCAGCCTCCCTCCGAGCGGAATAGGAAACACCATATATTTT	CASSLPPSGIGNTIYF
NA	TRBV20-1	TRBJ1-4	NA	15	TGCAGTGCTAGAGTCGGGTCCTCAACTAATGAAAAACTGTTTTTT	CSARVGSSTNEKLFF
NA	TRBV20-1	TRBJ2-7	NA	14	TGCAGTGCTGCCGGGACTGCGAGCTCCTACGAGCAGTACTTC	CSAAGTASSYEQYF
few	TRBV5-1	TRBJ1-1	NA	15	TGCGCCAGCAGCTTGTGGATCGGTGGGGACACTGAAGCTTTCTTT	CASSLWIGGDTEAFF
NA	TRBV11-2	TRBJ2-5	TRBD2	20	TGTGCCAGCAGCTTCCCGGGACAGAAGATTAGCGGGAGGGCCGGAAAGACCCAGTACTTC	CASSFPGQKISGRAGKTQYF
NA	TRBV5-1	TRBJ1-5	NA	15	TGCGCCAGCAGCGTGGACACGAATAGCAATCAGCCCCAGCATTTT	CASSVDTNSNQPQHF
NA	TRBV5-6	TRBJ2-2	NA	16	TGTGCCAGCAGCTGGGGAGGGGGCATAAACACCGGGGAGCTGTTTTTT	CASSWGGGINTGELFF
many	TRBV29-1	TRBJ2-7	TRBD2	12	TGCAGCGTTGTTCTAGCGGGGGTTGAGCAGTACTTC	CSVVLAGVEQYF
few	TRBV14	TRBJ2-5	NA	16	TGTGCCAGCAGCTCTCTCGGAACTGCCAAGTGGGAGACCCAGTACTTC	CASSSLGTAKWETQYF
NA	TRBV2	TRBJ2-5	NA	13	TGTGCCAGCAGTGAATTCCCGGGGGAGACCCAGTACTTC	CASSEFPGETQYF
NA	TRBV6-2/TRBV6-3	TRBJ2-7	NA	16	TGTGCCAGCAGTTATTACGACAAGAAGGGGGCCTACGAGCAGTACTTC	CASSYYDKKGAYEQYF
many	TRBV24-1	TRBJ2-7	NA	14	TGTGCCACCAGTGACACCCGGGGTGGAAACGAGCAGTACTTC	CATSDTRGGNEQYF
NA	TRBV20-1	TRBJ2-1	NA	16	TGCAGTGCTAGAGATAGTCGACTAGTGGCCTACAATGAGCAGTTCTTC	CSARDSRLVAYNEQFF